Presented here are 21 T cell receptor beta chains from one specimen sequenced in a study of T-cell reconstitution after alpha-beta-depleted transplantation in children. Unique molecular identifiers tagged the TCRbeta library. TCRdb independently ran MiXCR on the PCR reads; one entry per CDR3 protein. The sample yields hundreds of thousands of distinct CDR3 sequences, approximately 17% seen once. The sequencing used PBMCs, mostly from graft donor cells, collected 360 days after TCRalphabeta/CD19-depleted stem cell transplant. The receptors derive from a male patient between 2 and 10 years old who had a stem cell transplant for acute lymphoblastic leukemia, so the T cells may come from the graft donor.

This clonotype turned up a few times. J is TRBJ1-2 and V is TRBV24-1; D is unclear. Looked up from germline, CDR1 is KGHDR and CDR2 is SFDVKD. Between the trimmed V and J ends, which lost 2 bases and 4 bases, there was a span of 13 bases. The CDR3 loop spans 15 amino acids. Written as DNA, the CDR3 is TGTGCCACCAGTGATTCATTGGTAGAGTCCTATGGCTACACCTTC. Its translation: CATSDSLVESYGYTF.

CDR3 nucleotides: TGTGCCAGCAGTATAACAGGGGGCCTGACTGAAGCTTTCTTT. This encodes CASSITGGLTEAFF. The chain uses TRBV11-2 and TRBJ1-1, with 9 bases matching TRBD1. The junction had 7 bases not matched to a gene; V was cut back by 6 bases and J by 5 bases. Per germline, CDR1 SGHAT and CDR2 FQNNGV. CDR3 length equals 14 residues.

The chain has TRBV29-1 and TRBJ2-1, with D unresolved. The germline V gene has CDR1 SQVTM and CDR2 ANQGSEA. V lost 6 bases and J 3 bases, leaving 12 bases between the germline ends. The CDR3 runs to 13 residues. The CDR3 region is CSVDIPSYNEQFF. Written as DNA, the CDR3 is TGCAGCGTCGATATACCTAGCTACAATGAGCAGTTCTTC.

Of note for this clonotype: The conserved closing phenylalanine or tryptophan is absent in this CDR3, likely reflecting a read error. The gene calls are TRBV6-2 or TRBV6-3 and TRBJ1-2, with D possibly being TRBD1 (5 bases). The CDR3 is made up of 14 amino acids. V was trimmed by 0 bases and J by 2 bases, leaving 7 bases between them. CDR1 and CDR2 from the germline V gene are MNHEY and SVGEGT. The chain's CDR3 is CASSYSTANYGYTS. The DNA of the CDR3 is TGTGCCAGCAGTTACTCGACAGCGAACTATGGCTACACCTCC.

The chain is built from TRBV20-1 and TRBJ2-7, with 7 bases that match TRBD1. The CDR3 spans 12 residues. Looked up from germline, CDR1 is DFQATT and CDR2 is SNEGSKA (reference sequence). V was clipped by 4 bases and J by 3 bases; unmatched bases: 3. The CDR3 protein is CSATRQGYEQYF. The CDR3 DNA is TGCAGTGCTACAAGACAGGGCTACGAGCAGTACTTC.

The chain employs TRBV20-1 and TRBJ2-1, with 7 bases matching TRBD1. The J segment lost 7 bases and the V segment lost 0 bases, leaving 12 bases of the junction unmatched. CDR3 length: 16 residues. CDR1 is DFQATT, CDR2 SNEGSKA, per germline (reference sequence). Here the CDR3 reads CSARDPGSGGRNEQFF. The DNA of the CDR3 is TGCAGTGCTAGAGATCCCGGGTCAGGGGGTAGGAATGAGCAGTTCTTC.

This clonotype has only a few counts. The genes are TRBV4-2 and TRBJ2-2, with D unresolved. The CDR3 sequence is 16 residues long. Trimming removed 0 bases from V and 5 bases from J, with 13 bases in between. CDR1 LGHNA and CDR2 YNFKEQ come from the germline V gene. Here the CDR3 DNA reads TGTGCCAGCAGCCAAGATCTTAGGCAGGAGACCGGGGAGCTGTTTTTT. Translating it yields CASSQDLRQETGELFF.

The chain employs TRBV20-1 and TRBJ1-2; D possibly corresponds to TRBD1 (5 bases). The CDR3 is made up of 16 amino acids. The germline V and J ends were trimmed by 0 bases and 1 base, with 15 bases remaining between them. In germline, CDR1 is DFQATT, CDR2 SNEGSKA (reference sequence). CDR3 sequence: CSARDPVYRSNYGYTF. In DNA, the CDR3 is TGCAGTGCTAGAGATCCAGTTTACAGGAGTAACTATGGCTACACCTTC.

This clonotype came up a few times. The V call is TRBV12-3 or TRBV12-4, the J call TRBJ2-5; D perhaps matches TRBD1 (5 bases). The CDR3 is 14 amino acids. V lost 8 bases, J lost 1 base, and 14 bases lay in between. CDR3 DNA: TGTGCCAGCGCCCTGACAGCGTCCCAAGAGACCCAGTACTTC. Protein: CASALTASQETQYF.

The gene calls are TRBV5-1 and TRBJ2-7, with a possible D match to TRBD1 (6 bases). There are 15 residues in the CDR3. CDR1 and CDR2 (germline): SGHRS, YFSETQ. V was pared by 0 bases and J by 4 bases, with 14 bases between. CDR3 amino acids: CASSLGPGAGYEQYF. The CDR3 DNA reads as TGCGCCAGCAGCTTGGGCCCAGGGGCGGGTTACGAGCAGTACTTC.

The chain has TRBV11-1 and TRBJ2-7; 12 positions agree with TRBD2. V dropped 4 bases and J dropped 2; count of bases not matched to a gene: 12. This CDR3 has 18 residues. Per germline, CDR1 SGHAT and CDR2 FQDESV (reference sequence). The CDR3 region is CASSSSGLAGLLPYEQYF. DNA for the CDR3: TGTGCCAGCAGCTCGAGCGGACTAGCGGGGCTACTTCCCTACGAGCAGTACTTC.

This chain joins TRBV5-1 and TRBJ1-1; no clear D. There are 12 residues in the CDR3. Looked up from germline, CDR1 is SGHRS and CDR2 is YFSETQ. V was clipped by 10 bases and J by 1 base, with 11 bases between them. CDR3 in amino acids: CARLGRNTEAFF. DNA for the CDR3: TGCGCCCGTCTCGGCAGGAACACTGAAGCTTTCTTT.

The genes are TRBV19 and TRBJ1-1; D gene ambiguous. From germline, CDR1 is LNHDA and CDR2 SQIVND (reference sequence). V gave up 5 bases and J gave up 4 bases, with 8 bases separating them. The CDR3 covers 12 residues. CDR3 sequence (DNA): TGTGCCAGTAGTTCCCGACTCACTGAAGCTTTCTTT. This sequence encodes CASSSRLTEAFF. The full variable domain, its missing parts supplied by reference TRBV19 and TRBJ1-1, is DGGITQSPKYLFRKEGQNVTLSCEQNLNHDAMYWYRQDPGQGLRLIYYSQIVNDFQKGDIAEGYSVSREKKESFPLTVTSAQKNPTAFYLCASSSRLTEAFFGQGTRLTVV.

CDR3 amino acids: CASSPSGLAGELFF. The DNA for the CDR3 is TGCGCCAGCAGCCCATCAGGTCTGGCCGGGGAGCTGTTTTTT. This sequence joins TRBV5-1 and TRBJ2-2; D gene unclear. Looked up from germline, CDR1 is SGHRS and CDR2 is YFSETQ. V was shortened by 4 bases and J by 6 bases, with 13 bases between the two germline ends. This CDR3 has 14 amino acids.

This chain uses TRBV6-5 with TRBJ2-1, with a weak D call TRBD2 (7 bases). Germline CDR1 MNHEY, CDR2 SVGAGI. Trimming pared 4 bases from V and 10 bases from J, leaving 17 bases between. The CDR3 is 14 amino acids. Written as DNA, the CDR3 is TGTGCCAGCAGTTTTCCCGGCGGGGGCAGAGAGCAGTTCTTC. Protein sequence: CASSFPGGGREQFF.

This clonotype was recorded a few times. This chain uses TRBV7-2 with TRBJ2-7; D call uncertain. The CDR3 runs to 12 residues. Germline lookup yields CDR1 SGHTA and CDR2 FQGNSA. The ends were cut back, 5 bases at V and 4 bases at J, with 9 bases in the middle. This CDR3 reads CASSGTIYEQYF. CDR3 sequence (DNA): TGTGCCAGCAGCGGTACTATATACGAGCAGTACTTC.

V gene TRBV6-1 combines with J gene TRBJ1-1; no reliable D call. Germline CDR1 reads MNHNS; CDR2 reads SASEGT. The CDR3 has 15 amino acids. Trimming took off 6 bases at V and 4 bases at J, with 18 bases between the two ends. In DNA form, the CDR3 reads TGTGCCAGCAGCGAATCGGGGAGTTGGGGCACTGAAGCTTTCTTT. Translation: CASSESGSWGTEAFF.

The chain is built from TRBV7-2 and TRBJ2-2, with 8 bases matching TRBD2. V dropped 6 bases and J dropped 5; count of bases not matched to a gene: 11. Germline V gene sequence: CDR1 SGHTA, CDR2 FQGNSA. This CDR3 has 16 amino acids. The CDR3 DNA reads TGTGCCAGCAGTCTAGGGGTAGCGGGGTATACCGGGGAGCTGTTTTTT. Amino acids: CASSLGVAGYTGELFF.

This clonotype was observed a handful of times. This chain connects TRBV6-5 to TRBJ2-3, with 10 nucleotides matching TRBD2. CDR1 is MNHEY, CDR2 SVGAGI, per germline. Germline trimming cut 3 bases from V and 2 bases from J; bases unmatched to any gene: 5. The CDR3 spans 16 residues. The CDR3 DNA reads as TGTGCCAGCAGTTATCCACTAGCGGGATCCACAGATACGCAGTATTTT. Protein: CASSYPLAGSTDTQYF.

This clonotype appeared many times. Here the CDR3 DNA reads TGCAGCGCAGGGACAGGGGAAGGCTACACCTTC. Translating gives CSAGTGEGYTF. The chain uses TRBV29-1 and TRBJ1-2, with 10 bases fitting TRBD1. CDR3 size: 11 residues. Germline V gene sequence: CDR1 SQVTM, CDR2 ANQGSEA. V dropped 7 bases and J dropped 8; count of bases not matched to a gene: 4.

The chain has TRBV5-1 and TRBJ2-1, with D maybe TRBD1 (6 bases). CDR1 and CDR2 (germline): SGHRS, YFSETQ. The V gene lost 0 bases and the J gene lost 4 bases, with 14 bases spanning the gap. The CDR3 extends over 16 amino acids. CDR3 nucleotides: TGCGCCAGCAGCTTGGGGGCCAGGGGCCTATACAATGAGCAGTTCTTC. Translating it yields CASSLGARGLYNEQFF.